This T cell receptor (beta chain) derives from a study of blood T cell repertoires in COVID-19. At the level of the study: From T cells, B-cell-depleted T cells, or PBMCs came the material, which was cDNA or gDNA.

Original analysis: Nucleated cell counts were estimated from reference gene primer amplification. The data were produced by immunoSEQ multiplex PCR, yet TCRdb's version contains in-frame clones alone and is incomplete. V, J and clone size derive from that table, while D and trimming were established from the DNA sequence. The sample shows 100,000 to 150,000 clones, roughly 90% of them seen only once. Material: peripheral blood. This TCR was sampled from a man aged 45-65 years with COVID-19, enrolled during active disease.

This CDR3 is CASSLGGGRGADTQYF. The CDR3 DNA follows: TGTGCCAGCAGCTTAGGAGGCGGGAGAGGCGCAGATACGCAGTATTTT. The chain employs TRBV7-6 and TRBJ2-3, with 7 positions matching TRBD2. Trimming took 1 base from V and 4 from J; bases not matched to a gene: 8. Germline CDR1 SGHVS, CDR2 FNYEAQ. This CDR3 is built from 16 residues. Using reference TRBV7-6 and TRBJ2-3 for the parts outside the CDR3, the full variable domain is GAGVSQSPRYKVTKRGQDVALRCDPISGHVSLYWYRQALGQGPEFLTYFNYEAQQDKSGLPNDRFSAERPEGSISTLTIQRTEQRDSAMYRCASSLGGGRGADTQYFGPGTRLTVL.